This T cell receptor (beta chain) stems from a study of Ad26.COV2.S vaccination and SARS-CoV-2 variants. The ends were cut back, 1 base at V and 3 bases at J, with 6 bases in the middle. This CDR3 is built from 13 residues. CDR1 is LGHNT and CDR2 is FRNRAP in the germline V gene. The table came from immunoSEQ multiplex PCR; TCRdb's copy has only in-frame clones and leaves some out. Among over 130,000 clones listed, 86% were seen once. Broader study findings: Breadth, reportedly substantial, characterized the spike-specific CD8+ and CD4+ T cell responses after vaccination. Ad26.COV2.S recipients had broader spike-specific TCRs (P = 0.0014).

Note on this clone: Its specificity is not known.

The rearrangement joins TRBV12-5 to TRBJ1-2; D unclear. The sequence came from a human donor who had recovered from COVID-19. The material was peripheral blood, obtained after recovery from COVID-19. The CDR3 protein is CASGLDMDYGYTF. The CDR3 DNA is TGTGCTAGTGGTTTGGACATGGACTATGGCTACACCTTC. The complete variable domain, with remaining parts taken from reference TRBV12-5 and TRBJ1-2, reads DARVTQTPRHKVTEMGQEVTMRCQPILGHNTVFWYRQTMMQGLELLAYFRNRAPLDDSGMPKDRFSAEMPDATLATLKIQPSEPRDSAVYFCASGLDMDYGYTFGSGTRLTVV.